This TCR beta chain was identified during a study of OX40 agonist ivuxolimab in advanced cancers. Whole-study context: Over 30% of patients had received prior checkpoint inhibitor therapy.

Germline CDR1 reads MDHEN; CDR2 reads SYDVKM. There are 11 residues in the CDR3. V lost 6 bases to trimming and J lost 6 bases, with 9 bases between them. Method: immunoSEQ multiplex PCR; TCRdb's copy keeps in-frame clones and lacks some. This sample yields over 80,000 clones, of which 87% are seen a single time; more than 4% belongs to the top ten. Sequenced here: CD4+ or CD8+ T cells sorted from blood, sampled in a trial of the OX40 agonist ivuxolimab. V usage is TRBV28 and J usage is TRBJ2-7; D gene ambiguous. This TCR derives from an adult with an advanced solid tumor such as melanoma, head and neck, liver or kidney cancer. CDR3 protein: CASSVAIEQYF. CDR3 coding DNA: TGTGCCAGCAGCGTAGCCATCGAGCAGTACTTC.